The 17 T cell receptor beta chains below come from one sample, sequenced in a study of T cells after yellow fever vaccination. TCRdb itself ran the 5' RACE reads through MiXCR, one entry per CDR3 protein. The sample holds about 58,000 distinct CDR3 sequences, approximately 7% seen once. The source material was CD8+ T cells sorted from PBMCs, sampled on the day of the first yellow fever vaccination. The receptors were gathered from a young man who received the YFV17D yellow fever vaccine.

This chain joins TRBV9 and TRBJ2-6; 7 bases are shared with TRBD1. Germline lookup yields CDR1 SGDLS and CDR2 YYNGEE. With V trimmed by 5 bases and J by 0 bases, 8 bases remained unmatched. CDR3 length equals 17 residues. This CDR3 is CASRLGQRGSGANVLTF. DNA for the CDR3: TGTGCCAGCAGGTTGGGACAGCGAGGCTCTGGGGCCAACGTCCTGACTTTC.

Only a few counts were recorded for this clonotype. The chain is built from TRBV7-9 and TRBJ2-1; D gene uncertain. The CDR3 sequence is 11 residues long. From germline, CDR1 is SEHNR and CDR2 FQNEAQ (reference sequence). Trimming took off 4 bases at V and 10 bases at J, with 8 bases between the two ends. Here the CDR3 reads CASSSAGEQFF. For the CDR3, the DNA is TGTGCCAGCAGCTCAGCTGGAGAGCAGTTCTTC.

The V gene is TRBV7-8, the J gene TRBJ2-6; D is unresolved. V lost 8 bases to trimming and J lost 2 bases, with 25 bases between them. CDR1 is SGHVS and CDR2 is FQNEAQ in the germline V gene. The CDR3 spans 19 residues. DNA for the CDR3: TGTGCCAGCGAGCTTAGACCTGGAGTCCCATTCACTGGGGCCAACGTCCTGACTTTC. Protein sequence: CASELRPGVPFTGANVLTF.

In this sample, this clonotype turned up many times. This sequence joins TRBV11-2 and TRBJ2-7, with a tentative D call TRBD1 (5 bases). The germline gives CDR1 SGHAT, CDR2 FQNNGV. The ends were cut back, 1 base at V and 6 bases at J, with 13 bases in the middle. The CDR3 contains 14 residues. The CDR3 nucleotides are TGTGCCAGCAGCTTAGGGTGGGGCAGAATCGAGCAGTACTTC. It specifies CASSLGWGRIEQYF. Variable domain in full (rest from reference TRBV11-2 and TRBJ2-7): EAGVAQSPRYKIIEKRQSVAFWCNPISGHATLYWYQQILGQGPKLLIQFQNNGVVDDSQLPKDRFSAERLKGVDSTLKIQPAKLEDSAVYLCASSLGWGRIEQYFGPGTRLTVT.

This clonotype has more than one count but fewer than ten. The chain links TRBV29-1 to TRBJ2-5; 9 nucleotides agree with TRBD2. CDR3 length: 18 amino acids. The V segment lost 0 bases and the J segment 1 base; nucleotides outside the gene matches: 12. Germline loops: CDR1 SQVTM, CDR2 ANQGSEA. DNA of the CDR3: TGCAGCGTTGAAGACGGTGGAAAGAGCGGGGGGACCCAAGAGACCCAGTACTTC. Its protein product is CSVEDGGKSGGTQETQYF. The entire variable domain, with the rest obtained from reference TRBV29-1 and TRBJ2-5, is as follows: SAVISQKPSRDICQRGTSLTIQCQVDSQVTMMFWYRQQPGQSLTLIATANQGSEATYESGFVIDKFPISRPNLTFSTLTVSNMSPEDSSIYLCSVEDGGKSGGTQETQYFGPGTRLLVL.

This clonotype was observed at least ten times. The genes are TRBV6-1 and TRBJ2-5; possible D gene TRBD2, 6 bases. Deletions cut 4 bases from V and 1 base from J, with 10 bases between. This CDR3 comprises 14 residues. Germline V gene lookup returns CDR1 MNHNS and CDR2 SASEGT. CDR3 in DNA: TGTGCCAGCAGTGTTCAGGGAGGCCAAGAGACCCAGTACTTC. It translates to CASSVQGGQETQYF.

This clonotype was counted a few times. This chain uses TRBV9 with TRBJ2-5; D call uncertain. The CDR3 length is 13 residues. Germline V gene data show CDR1 as SGDLS and CDR2 as YYNGEE. Trimming left V 1 base short and J 1 base short, with 5 bases between. The DNA for the CDR3 is TGTGCCAGCAGCGTAAGAACCCAAGAGACCCAGTACTTC. Residues: CASSVRTQETQYF.

There are many counts of this clonotype. This chain connects TRBV10-3 to TRBJ2-4, with D perhaps TRBD1 or TRBD2 (5 bases each). Trimming took 4 bases from V and 0 from J, leaving 10 bases between them. Germline V CDR1 and CDR2: ENHRY, SYGVKD. This CDR3 has 15 residues. The CDR3: CAISGGTIAKNIQYF. The CDR3 nucleotides read TGTGCCATCAGTGGGGGGACGATAGCCAAAAACATTCAGTACTTC.

V is TRBV11-2 and J is TRBJ2-7; D unresolved. The CDR3 has 14 amino acids. V gave up 5 bases and J gave up 7 bases, with 18 bases separating them. The germline CDR1 and CDR2 sequences are SGHAT and FQNNGV. The CDR3 nucleotides are TGTGCCAGCAGCCAGGTCTTTCCCGCCCCGGAGCAGTACTTC. Encoded protein: CASSQVFPAPEQYF.

This clonotype was seen once. The chain is built from TRBV7-2 and TRBJ1-4, with 9 bases identical to TRBD1. V trimming: 1 base; J trimming: 8 bases; junction bases outside the gene matches: 5. Per germline, CDR1 SGHTA and CDR2 FQGNSA. The CDR3 loop spans 15 amino acids. The DNA for the CDR3 is TGTGCCAGCAGCTTAGATTGGACAGGGGTGGAAAAACTGTTTTTT. Translating it yields CASSLDWTGVEKLFF.

This clonotype was seen repeatedly, ten times or more. The gene calls are TRBV29-1 and TRBJ2-5, with 8 bases lining up with TRBD2. The CDR3 is 16 residues long. Germline CDR1 and CDR2: SQVTM and ANQGSEA. Trimming at V came to 2 bases and at J to 2 bases, leaving 10 bases not matched to a gene. The CDR3 reads CSVELIFGGAQETQYF. DNA of the CDR3: TGCAGCGTTGAACTGATCTTCGGGGGGGCTCAAGAGACCCAGTACTTC.

For this clonotype: This sequence may be a read error, since a much larger clone differs from it by one base. This chain uses TRBV5-1 with TRBJ2-2; D gene ambiguous. The V and J ends lost 3 bases and 7 bases respectively, with 13 bases between them. The CDR3 length is 14 residues. Per germline, CDR1 SGHRS and CDR2 YFSETQ. The DNA of the CDR3 is TGCGCCAGCAGCTCCGGTGGGGTCGGCGGGGAGCTGTTTTTT. Translating it yields CASSSGGVGGELFF. The full variable domain, completed using reference TRBV5-1 and TRBJ2-2, is KAGVTQTPRYLIKTRGQQVTLSCSPISGHRSVSWYQQTPGQGLQFLFEYFSETQRNKGNFPGRFSGRQFSNSRSEMNVSTLELGDSALYLCASSSGGVGGELFFGEGSRLTVL.

The chain combines TRBV29-1 with TRBJ2-7; D possibly corresponds to TRBD2 (6 bases). CDR3 length equals 12 residues. With 7 bases removed from V and 2 bases from J, the gap between germline ends came to 12 bases. Germline CDR1 and CDR2: SQVTM and ANQGSEA. The CDR3 sequence is CSARDLAYEQYF. CDR3 in DNA: TGCAGCGCCAGGGACTTAGCCTACGAGCAGTACTTC.

This clonotype was counted at least ten times. The gene calls are TRBV25-1 and TRBJ2-7, with D uncertain. The CDR3 covers 9 residues. Germline assignment: CDR1 MGHDK and CDR2 SYGVNS. Trimming cost V 11 bases and J 3 bases, with 5 bases left between them. CDR3: CASSYEQYF. CDR3 sequence (DNA): TGTGCCTCAAGCTACGAGCAGTACTTC.

This clonotype occurred many times. V usage is TRBV5-8 and J usage is TRBJ2-3, with 7 bases aligning to TRBD2. This CDR3 has 16 amino acids. CDR1 is SGHTS, CDR2 YDEGEE, per germline. Trimming cost V 4 bases and J 2 bases; bases outside gene matches: 10. CDR3: CASSTKETSFTDTQYF. For the CDR3, the DNA is TGTGCCAGCAGCACAAAGGAGACTAGCTTCACAGATACGCAGTATTTT.

This chain connects TRBV6-4 to TRBJ2-1; perhaps TRBD2 as D (7 bases). Trimming cost V 4 bases and J 0 bases, with 13 bases left between them. CDR1 and CDR2 from the germline V gene are MRHNA and SNTAGT. The CDR3 length is 16 residues. DNA of the CDR3: TGTGCCAGCAGTGCTAACCGGGGGGCCTCCTACAATGAGCAGTTCTTC. Translation gives CASSANRGASYNEQFF.

This clonotype was picked up many times. CDR3 protein: CASSLAGAYNEQFF. As DNA, the CDR3 is TGTGCCAGCAGCTTAGCGGGGGCCTACAATGAGCAGTTCTTC. The chain combines TRBV11-2 with TRBJ2-1; a possible D gene is TRBD2 (6 bases). The V gene lost 1 base and the J gene lost 2 bases, with 6 bases spanning the gap. Germline V gives CDR1 SGHAT, CDR2 FQNNGV. The CDR3 is made up of 14 amino acids.